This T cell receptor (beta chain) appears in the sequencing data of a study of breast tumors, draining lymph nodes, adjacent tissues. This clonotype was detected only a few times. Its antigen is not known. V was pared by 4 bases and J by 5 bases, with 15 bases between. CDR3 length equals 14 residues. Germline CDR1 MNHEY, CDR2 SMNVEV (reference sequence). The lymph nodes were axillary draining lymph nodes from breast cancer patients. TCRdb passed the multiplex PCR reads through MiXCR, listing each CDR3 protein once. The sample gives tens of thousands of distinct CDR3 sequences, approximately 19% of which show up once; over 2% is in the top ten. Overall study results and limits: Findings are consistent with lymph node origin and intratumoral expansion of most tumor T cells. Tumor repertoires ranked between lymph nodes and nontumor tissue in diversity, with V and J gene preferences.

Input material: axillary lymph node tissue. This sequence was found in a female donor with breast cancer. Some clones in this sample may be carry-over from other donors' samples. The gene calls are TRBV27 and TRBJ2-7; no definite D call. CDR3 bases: TGTGCCAGCAGTTCCCGGACCCCCCTGAACGAGCAGTACTTC. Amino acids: CASSSRTPLNEQYF.